These 25 T cell receptor beta chains originate from one sample sequenced in a study of T cells after posttransplantation cyclophosphamide. Generated by immunoSEQ multiplex PCR, the TCRdb table keeps only in-frame clones and is missing some. The data show tens of thousands of clones, more than 70% seen once. Sequencing was done on a sample of PBMCs. These receptors were taken from a man under 40 with a blood cancer, CMV-positive, and with a related stem cell donor.

V is TRBV7-2 and J is TRBJ2-7, with 12 positions matching TRBD2. CDR1 is SGHTA, CDR2 FQGNSA, per germline. The CDR3 consists of 16 residues. Germline trimming cut 5 bases from V and 2 bases from J; bases unmatched to any gene: 7. CDR3 residues: CASSNGLAGTAYEQYF. The CDR3 bases are TGTGCCAGCAGCAACGGACTAGCGGGGACCGCCTACGAGCAGTACTTC.

The CDR3 is CSAPASRLVFF. CDR3 nucleotides: TGCAGTGCCCCGGCCTCGCGGTTAGTGTTCTTC. The genes are TRBV20-1 and TRBJ2-1; D is ambiguous. Trimming pared 6 bases from V and 15 bases from J, leaving 18 bases between. Germline lookup yields CDR1 DFQATT and CDR2 SNEGSKA (reference sequence). The CDR3 contains 11 residues.

This chain links TRBV5-6 with TRBJ2-4; a weak D match, TRBD1 (5 bases). Germline V lookup: CDR1 SGHDT, CDR2 YYEEEE. V was pared by 2 bases and J by 1 base, with 16 bases between. This CDR3 spans 17 amino acids. The CDR3 is CASSFWGGAMAKNIQYF. In DNA form, the CDR3 reads TGTGCCAGCAGCTTCTGGGGTGGGGCTATGGCCAAAAACATTCAGTACTTC.

The chain uses TRBV30 and TRBJ2-7; 8 bases align to TRBD2. The germline gives CDR1 GTSNPN, CDR2 SVGIG (reference sequence). With 3 bases clipped from V and 3 bases from J, the junction kept 22 bases outside the gene matches. CDR3 length: 19 amino acids. The chain's CDR3 is CAWRKPGLERAMGDYEQYF. CDR3 sequence (DNA): TGTGCCTGGAGAAAACCGGGACTAGAACGAGCGATGGGGGACTACGAGCAGTACTTC.

This clone was seen a few times. This chain links TRBV2 with TRBJ1-4, with D possibly matching TRBD1 (5 bases). Looked up from germline, CDR1 is SNHLY and CDR2 is FYNNEI. The CDR3 is 13 amino acids. V was shortened by 5 bases and J by 8 bases, with 12 bases between the two germline ends. The CDR3 coding sequence is TGTGCCAGCAGTCCTAGGCGACAGGAAAAACTGTTTTTT. Encoded protein: CASSPRRQEKLFF.

V and J are TRBV6-5 and TRBJ2-7; 10 positions match TRBD1. Germline V CDR1 and CDR2: MNHEY, SVGAGI. The CDR3 covers 14 residues. Trimming at V came to 6 bases and at J to 6 bases, leaving 8 bases not matched to a gene. The CDR3 DNA reads as TGTGCCAGCAGCTTGTGGGGACAGGGGAGCGAGCAGTACTTC. It encodes CASSLWGQGSEQYF.

This chain links TRBV11-3 with TRBJ2-5; 9 nucleotides agree with TRBD1. Germline V lookup: CDR1 SGHNT, CDR2 YENEEA. The CDR3 consists of 15 residues. V was clipped by 4 bases and J by 9 bases; unmatched bases: 12. The CDR3 DNA is TGTGCCAGCAGCTCGGGCGGGACAGGGAGGGAGGCCCAGTACTTC. Translation: CASSSGGTGREAQYF.

The J gene is TRBJ2-6, the V gene TRBV5-1, with D possibly being TRBD1 (6 bases). This CDR3 is 18 amino acids long. Germline assignment: CDR1 SGHRS and CDR2 YFSETQ. The ends were cut back, 3 bases at V and 0 bases at J, with 16 bases in the middle. The CDR3 loop reads CASSWRGTRGSGANVLTF. The CDR3 DNA reads as TGCGCCAGCAGCTGGAGAGGGACACGTGGCTCTGGGGCCAACGTCCTGACTTTC.

The chain has TRBV25-1 and TRBJ1-2; D unclear. Trimming removed 3 bases at V and 5 bases at J, with 13 bases between. The CDR3 totals 14 residues. Germline V gene data show CDR1 as MGHDK and CDR2 as SYGVNS. DNA for the CDR3: TGTGCCAGCAGTGACGAGGGTCCGGGATATGGCTACACCTTC. This sequence encodes CASSDEGPGYGYTF.

The chain recombines TRBV18 with TRBJ1-1; D is unclear. Trimming removed 6 bases from V and 6 bases from J, with 23 bases in between. Germline lookup yields CDR1 KGHSH and CDR2 LQKENI. The CDR3 is 16 amino acids. In DNA, the CDR3 is TGTGCCAGCTCTCTCGACCTAAATCGGCAGGTGGCTGAAGCTTTCTTT. Translated: CASSLDLNRQVAEAFF.

The CDR3 here is CASSIGPGGEQYF. CDR3 nucleotide sequence: TGTGCCAGTAGTATAGGACCGGGAGGCGAGCAGTACTTC. The V and J genes are TRBV19 and TRBJ2-7, with 7 bases identical to TRBD2. Looked up from germline, CDR1 is LNHDA and CDR2 is SQIVND (reference sequence). With 1 base clipped from V and 6 bases from J, the junction kept 3 bases outside the gene matches. The CDR3 sequence is 13 residues long.

The CDR3 spells CASSPSGTVSYNEQFF. As DNA, the CDR3 is TGTGCCAGCAGCCCCTCCGGGACAGTTTCCTACAATGAGCAGTTCTTC. The genes are TRBV9 and TRBJ2-1; 7 bases are shared with TRBD1. The CDR3 consists of 16 residues. Germline trimming cut 4 bases from V and 1 base from J; bases unmatched to any gene: 8. Per germline, CDR1 SGDLS and CDR2 YYNGEE.

The J gene is TRBJ2-7, the V gene TRBV2, with 10 bases lining up with TRBD2. The V gene's germline CDR1 is SNHLY and CDR2 FYNNEI. CDR3 length: 18 residues. Trimming at V came to 4 bases and at J to 5 bases, leaving 17 bases not matched to a gene. The CDR3 region has the DNA TGTGCCAGCAGTGTAGGCCCTGCAACTAGCGGGACAAGCAACGAGCAGTACTTC. It is translated as CASSVGPATSGTSNEQYF.

The CDR3 DNA reads TGCGCCAGCAGCTTGAGCCTAGCGGGGTCAACCTACGAGCAGTACTTC. Amino acids: CASSLSLAGSTYEQYF. V usage is TRBV5-1 and J usage is TRBJ2-7; 9 nucleotides match TRBD2. The CDR3 covers 16 residues. With V trimmed by 1 base and J by 2 bases, 7 bases remained unmatched. Germline V gene lookup returns CDR1 SGHRS and CDR2 YFSETQ.

This chain connects TRBV5-4 to TRBJ2-5; D may be TRBD2 (5 bases). The CDR3 spans 15 residues. Germline CDR1 SGHNT, CDR2 YYREEE (reference sequence). V was clipped by 5 bases and J by 2 bases, with 16 bases between them. For the CDR3, the DNA is TGTGCCAGCAGACGCGACCCTAGAGGGCAAGAGACCCAGTACTTC. Encoded protein: CASRRDPRGQETQYF.

V usage is TRBV7-2 and J usage is TRBJ2-1, with D perhaps TRBD1 (6 bases). The CDR3 covers 13 residues. Per the germline V gene, CDR1 is SGHTA and CDR2 is FQGNSA. Trimming cost V 1 base and J 9 bases, with 10 bases left between them. CDR3 region: CASSLGTGTEQFF. The CDR3 coding sequence is TGTGCCAGCAGCTTAGGAACAGGGACTGAGCAGTTCTTC.

This clone was recorded only once. This chain links TRBV13 with TRBJ2-5; tentatively, D is TRBD1 (8 bases). V was shortened by 5 bases and J by 7 bases, with 14 bases between the two germline ends. CDR1 is PRHDT and CDR2 is FYEKMQ in the germline V gene (reference sequence). The CDR3 sequence is 13 residues long. The CDR3 DNA follows: TGTGCCAGCAGCCCGGACAGGGAGGGGACCCAGTACTTC. Translating gives CASSPDREGTQYF.

V gene TRBV28 combines with J gene TRBJ1-2; 8 bases are shared with TRBD1. Germline assignment: CDR1 MDHEN and CDR2 SYDVKM. The CDR3 is made up of 12 amino acids. The V gene end was trimmed by 7 bases and the J gene end by 4 bases; junction bases not matched to a gene: 2. Here the CDR3 DNA reads TGTGCCAGCAACGGACAGGGCTATGGCTACACCTTC. Protein sequence: CASNGQGYGYTF.

J is TRBJ2-3 and V is TRBV5-1; 9 bases are shared with TRBD2. Germline lookup yields CDR1 SGHRS and CDR2 YFSETQ. The trim removed 4 bases at V and 0 bases at J, leaving 6 bases unmatched. The CDR3 consists of 16 residues. CDR3 region: CASSPASGASTDTQYF. The DNA of the CDR3 is TGCGCCAGCAGCCCCGCTAGCGGGGCCAGCACAGATACGCAGTATTTT. Filled out from reference TRBV5-1 and TRBJ2-3, the complete variable domain reads KAGVTQTPRYLIKTRGQQVTLSCSPISGHRSVSWYQQTPGQGLQFLFEYFSETQRNKGNFPGRFSGRQFSNSRSEMNVSTLELGDSALYLCASSPASGASTDTQYFGPGTRLTVL.

This chain connects TRBV7-9 to TRBJ1-5; D remains unclear. The CDR3 covers 12 residues. Trimming pared 6 bases from V and 5 bases from J, leaving 8 bases between. Germline V lookup: CDR1 SEHNR, CDR2 FQNEAQ (reference sequence). The CDR3 DNA reads TGTGCCAGCAGTGCAGAGGATCAGCCCCAGCATTTT. Protein sequence: CASSAEDQPQHF.

This chain joins TRBV13 and TRBJ2-1; D might be TRBD1 (5 bases). CDR3 length equals 14 residues. V was trimmed by 4 bases and J by 4 bases, leaving 11 bases between them. Germline V CDR1 and CDR2: PRHDT, FYEKMQ (reference sequence). CDR3 coding DNA: TGTGCCAGCAGCTCGACAGAGAGTTACAATGAGCAGTTCTTC. This codes for CASSSTESYNEQFF.

The chain employs TRBV4-2 and TRBJ2-3; TRBD2 matches at 7 bases. Trimming at V came to 0 bases and at J to 2 bases, leaving 5 bases not matched to a gene. CDR1 LGHNA and CDR2 YNFKEQ come from the germline V gene. The CDR3 totals 16 residues. The DNA of the CDR3 is TGTGCCAGCAGCCAAGATCCTAGCGGAGACACAGATACGCAGTATTTT. Its translation: CASSQDPSGDTDTQYF.

A few counts support this clone. The chain joins TRBV28 to TRBJ2-5, with 9 bases that match TRBD1. The V and J ends lost 3 bases and 2 bases, in that order; junction bases with no gene match: 1. CDR1 and CDR2 (germline): MDHEN, SYDVKM. The CDR3 runs 14 residues. CDR3 nucleotides: TGTGCCAGCAGTTTTGGGACAGGGCAAGAGACCCAGTACTTC. It specifies CASSFGTGQETQYF.

The chain uses TRBV7-2 and TRBJ1-3; 8 bases line up with TRBD1. After removal of 5 bases from V and 4 bases from J, the junction contained 4 bases not matched to a gene. The germline V gene encodes CDR1 SGHTA and CDR2 FQGNSA. This CDR3 has 14 residues. CDR3: CASSQQGGGNTIYF. The CDR3 bases are TGTGCCAGCAGCCAACAGGGGGGAGGAAACACCATATATTTT.

The chain uses TRBV5-4 and TRBJ2-3; TRBD1 is a possible D gene (6 bases). This CDR3 is 15 amino acids long. The V and J ends lost 3 bases and 9 bases respectively, with 20 bases between them. The germline CDR1 and CDR2 sequences are SGHNT and YYREEE (reference sequence). In DNA form, the CDR3 reads TGTGCCAGCAGCTCACGTTACAGGGAACTAAGCACGCAGTATTTT. Residues: CASSSRYRELSTQYF.